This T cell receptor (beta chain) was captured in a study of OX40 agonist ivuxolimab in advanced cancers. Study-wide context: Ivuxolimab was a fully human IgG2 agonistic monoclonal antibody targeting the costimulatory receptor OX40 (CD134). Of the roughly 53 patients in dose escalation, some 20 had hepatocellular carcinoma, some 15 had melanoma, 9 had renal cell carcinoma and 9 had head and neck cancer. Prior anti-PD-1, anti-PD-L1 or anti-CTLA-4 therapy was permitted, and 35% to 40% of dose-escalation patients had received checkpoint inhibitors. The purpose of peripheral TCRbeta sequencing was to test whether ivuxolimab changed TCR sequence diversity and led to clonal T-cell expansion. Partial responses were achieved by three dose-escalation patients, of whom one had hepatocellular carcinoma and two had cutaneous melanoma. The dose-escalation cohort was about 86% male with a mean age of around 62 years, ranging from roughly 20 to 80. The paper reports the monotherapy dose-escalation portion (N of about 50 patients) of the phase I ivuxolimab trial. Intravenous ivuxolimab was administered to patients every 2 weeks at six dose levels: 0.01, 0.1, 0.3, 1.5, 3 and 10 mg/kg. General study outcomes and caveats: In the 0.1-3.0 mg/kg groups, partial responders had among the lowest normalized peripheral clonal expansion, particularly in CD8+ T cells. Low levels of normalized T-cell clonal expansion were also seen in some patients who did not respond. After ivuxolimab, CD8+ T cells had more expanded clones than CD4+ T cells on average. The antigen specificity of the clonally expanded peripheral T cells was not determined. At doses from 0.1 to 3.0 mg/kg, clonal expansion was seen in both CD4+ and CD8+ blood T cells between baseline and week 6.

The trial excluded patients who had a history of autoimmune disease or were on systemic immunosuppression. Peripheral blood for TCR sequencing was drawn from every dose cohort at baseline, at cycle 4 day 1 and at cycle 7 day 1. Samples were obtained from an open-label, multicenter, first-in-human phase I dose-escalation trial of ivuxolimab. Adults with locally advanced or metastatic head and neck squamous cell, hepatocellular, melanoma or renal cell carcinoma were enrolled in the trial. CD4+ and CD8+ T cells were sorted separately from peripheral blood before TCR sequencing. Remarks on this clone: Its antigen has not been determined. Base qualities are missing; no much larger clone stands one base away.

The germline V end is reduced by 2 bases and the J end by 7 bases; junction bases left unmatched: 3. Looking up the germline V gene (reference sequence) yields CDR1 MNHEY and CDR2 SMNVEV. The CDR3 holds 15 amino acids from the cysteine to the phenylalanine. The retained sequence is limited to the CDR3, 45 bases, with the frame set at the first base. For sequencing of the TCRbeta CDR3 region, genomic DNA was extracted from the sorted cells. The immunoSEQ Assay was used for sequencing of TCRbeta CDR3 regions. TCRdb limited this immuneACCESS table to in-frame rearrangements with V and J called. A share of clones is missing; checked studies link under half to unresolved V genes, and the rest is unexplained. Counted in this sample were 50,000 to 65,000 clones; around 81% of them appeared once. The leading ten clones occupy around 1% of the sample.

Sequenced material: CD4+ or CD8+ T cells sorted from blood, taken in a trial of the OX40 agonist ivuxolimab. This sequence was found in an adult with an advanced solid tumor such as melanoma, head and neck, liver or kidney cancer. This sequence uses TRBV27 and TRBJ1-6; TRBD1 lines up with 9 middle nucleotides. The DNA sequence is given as TGTGCCAGCAGTTTAATAACAGGGGGCAATTCACCCCTCCACTTT. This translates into CASSLITGGNSPLHF.